This TCR beta chain comes out of a study of PD-1 blockade in classical Hodgkin lymphoma. Study results and limitations: Baseline TCR diversity was reportedly lower in newly diagnosed patients than healthy donors.

From germline, CDR1 is LNHNV and CDR2 YYDKDF (reference sequence). The CDR3 contains 15 residues. V lost 6 bases to trimming and J lost 1 base, with 13 bases between them. Specified time point: newly diagnosed, previously untreated cHL patient sample. Researchers used magnetic negative selection to pull out pure CD4+ T cells from thawed PBMCs. Acting as the comparison were PBMCs from newly diagnosed, untreated classical Hodgkin lymphoma. Worth noting for this clone: What it binds is not known.

Some clones are missing from TCRdb's copy, which holds only in-frame ones; the method was immunoSEQ multiplex PCR. In the table there are 29,000 or so clones, 89% of which are singletons. The chain carries TRBV15 and TRBJ2-1; D is unclear. This clonotype was obtained from a human donor with classical Hodgkin lymphoma. The source material was CD4+ T cells from blood. The CDR3 is CATRRSRTSYNEQFF. The CDR3, as DNA: TGTGCCACCAGAAGAAGCCGCACTTCCTACAATGAGCAGTTCTTC.